A single sample is the source of the 28 T cell receptor beta chains below, sequenced in a study of T-cell reconstitution after alpha-beta-depleted transplantation in children. Construction of the TCRbeta library involved unique molecular identifiers. TCRdb re-called the PCR reads through MiXCR, storing one row per CDR3 protein. The repertoire has about 900,000 distinct CDR3 sequences, about 30% of them found once; the top ten carry roughly 28%. The sample here was PBMCs, mostly from graft donor cells, taken 360 days after TCRalphabeta/CD19-depleted stem cell transplant. The receptors come from a boy in the first two years of life who had a stem cell transplant for SCID, so the T cells may come from the graft donor.

J is TRBJ1-1 and V is TRBV29-1; no clear D. V lost 4 bases to trimming and J lost 3 bases, with 12 bases between them. The V gene's germline CDR1 is SQVTM and CDR2 ANQGSEA. CDR3 length: 13 amino acids. In DNA, the CDR3 is TGCAGCGTTGTCCTGGGAGAGGACACTGAAGCTTTCTTT. Translated: CSVVLGEDTEAFF.

Only a few counts were recorded for this clonotype. The V call is TRBV7-2, the J call TRBJ2-1, with 8 bases aligning to TRBD2. The CDR3 loop spans 14 amino acids. Germline V gene data show CDR1 as SGHTA and CDR2 as FQGNSA. The V and J ends lost 4 bases and 7 bases, in that order; junction bases with no gene match: 6. The CDR3 DNA is TGTGCCAGCAGCTATGACACGGGGGGGAATGAGCAGTTCTTC. It translates to CASSYDTGGNEQFF.

The chain couples TRBV9 to TRBJ1-1; D not certain. V lost 0 bases, J lost 1 base, and 4 bases lay in between. The germline V gene has CDR1 SGDLS and CDR2 YYNGEE. The CDR3 is 13 amino acids. This CDR3 is CASSVEKNTEAFF. In DNA, the CDR3 is TGTGCCAGCAGCGTAGAGAAGAACACTGAAGCTTTCTTT.

The chain carries TRBV20-1 and TRBJ2-5, with TRBD1 matching 7 bases. With V trimmed by 6 bases and J by 2 bases, 15 bases remained unmatched. Germline CDR1 and CDR2: DFQATT and SNEGSKA (reference sequence). The CDR3 extends over 16 amino acids. CDR3 amino acids: CSASVPGQRIQETQYF. The CDR3, as DNA: TGCAGTGCGTCGGTTCCGGGACAGCGTATTCAAGAGACCCAGTACTTC.

V is TRBV12-3 or TRBV12-4 and J is TRBJ2-7, with D maybe TRBD1 (7 bases). The germline V and J ends were trimmed by 2 bases and 5 bases, with 13 bases remaining between them. CDR3 length equals 14 residues. The CDR3 DNA follows: TGTGCCAGCAGTTTATGGCAGGGGGGTGACGAGCAGTACTTC. Translating gives CASSLWQGGDEQYF.

The chain joins TRBV4-3 to TRBJ1-4; 7 bases agree with TRBD1. Germline-derived CDR1 and CDR2 are LGHNA and YSLEER. V gave up 1 base and J gave up 5 bases; unmatched junction bases: 7. This CDR3 contains 16 residues. CDR3 region: CASSQGWDSQNEKLFF. In DNA, the CDR3 is TGCGCCAGCAGCCAAGGGTGGGACAGCCAAAATGAAAAACTGTTTTTT.

The chain links TRBV7-3 to TRBJ2-2; 13 nucleotides agree with TRBD2. Germline V gene lookup returns CDR1 SGHTA and CDR2 FQGTGA. The CDR3 extends over 16 amino acids. Trimming removed 5 bases from V and 4 bases from J; junction bases left unmatched: 4. CDR3 protein: CASSPRTSGGTGELFF. The CDR3 DNA is TGTGCCAGCAGCCCGCGGACTAGCGGGGGCACCGGGGAGCTGTTTTTT.

This clonotype has only a few counts. This chain uses TRBV12-3 or TRBV12-4 with TRBJ2-5; TRBD1 matches at 7 bases. The CDR3 contains 14 residues. V shed 8 bases, J shed 2 bases, and the junction held 8 bases outside the gene matches. The CDR3, as DNA: TGTGCCAGCGGCCAAGGGACAGCACAAGAGACCCAGTACTTC. Translated, it gives CASGQGTAQETQYF.

The rearrangement joins TRBV27 to TRBJ2-5; D gene uncertain. V lost 5 bases and J 7 bases, leaving 17 bases between the germline ends. CDR1 and CDR2 (germline): MNHEY, SMNVEV (reference sequence). The CDR3 spans 14 residues. The CDR3, as DNA: TGTGCCAGCAGTGTGAGGAAAGGTGAGAGGACCCAGTACTTC. It is translated as CASSVRKGERTQYF.

This clonotype was seen a few times. The gene calls are TRBV4-1 and TRBJ1-2, with D possibly TRBD1 on 5 matching bases. The V gene lost 1 base and the J gene lost 2 bases, with 17 bases spanning the gap. Per the germline V gene, CDR1 is MGHRA and CDR2 is YSYEKL. CDR3 size: 17 residues. In DNA form, the CDR3 reads TGCGCCAGCAGCCAAGGAAGGCACAGGACATCAAACTATGGCTACACCTTC. Protein sequence: CASSQGRHRTSNYGYTF.

This clonotype was detected once. The gene calls are TRBV4-1 and TRBJ2-3; no clear D gene. V was pared by 1 base and J by 8 bases, with 19 bases between. The CDR3 consists of 16 residues. Germline-derived CDR1 and CDR2 are MGHRA and YSYEKL. CDR3 sequence reads: CASSQVGSRSTSTQYF. CDR3 coding DNA: TGCGCCAGCAGCCAAGTCGGCTCCCGGTCCACCTCTACGCAGTATTTT.

The chain links TRBV10-3 to TRBJ2-7; tentatively, D is TRBD1 (6 bases). V was trimmed by 4 bases and J by 2 bases, leaving 6 bases between them. The CDR3 extends over 12 amino acids. CDR1 and CDR2 (germline): ENHRY, SYGVKD. CDR3 protein: CAISGQAYEQYF. As DNA, the CDR3 is TGTGCCATCAGTGGACAGGCCTACGAGCAGTACTTC.

This chain connects TRBV20-1 to TRBJ2-7, with D unresolved. The CDR3 contains 15 residues. Germline CDR1 reads DFQATT; CDR2 reads SNEGSKA (reference sequence). The V end lost 1 base, the J end lost 4 bases, and 17 bases lay between the germline ends. CDR3 DNA: TGCAGTGCTAGAGCCGGGCCCAACTTGGGGTACGAGCAGTACTTC. Its protein is CSARAGPNLGYEQYF.

This clonotype was seen a handful of times. V is TRBV15 and J is TRBJ1-1; tentative D call: TRBD1 (6 bases). Germline V lookup: CDR1 LNHNV, CDR2 YYDKDF (reference sequence). The V gene lost 4 bases and the J gene lost 7 bases, with 10 bases spanning the gap. The CDR3 loop spans 12 amino acids. The CDR3 DNA sequence: TGTGCCACCAGCATTACAGGGATTGAAGCTTTCTTT. Translating gives CATSITGIEAFF.

This clonotype was counted between two and nine times. J is TRBJ2-5 and V is TRBV14; either TRBD1 or TRBD2 may supply D (5 bases each). The CDR3 loop spans 15 amino acids. Germline V gene sequence: CDR1 SGHDN, CDR2 FVKESK. The V and J ends lost 4 bases and 5 bases respectively, with 17 bases between them. As DNA, the CDR3 is TGTGCCAGCAGCCCGGGACGGGCAAGTTGGGAGACCCAGTACTTC. Its protein is CASSPGRASWETQYF.

This clonotype was detected a few times. The chain links TRBV5-1 to TRBJ2-7; 7 bases are shared with TRBD1. Germline values: CDR1 SGHRS, CDR2 YFSETQ. The CDR3 extends over 15 amino acids. V lost 4 bases to trimming and J lost 1 base; unmatched junction nucleotides: 8. The CDR3 reads CASSPGTVYSYEQYF. The CDR3 DNA is TGCGCCAGCAGCCCGGGGACAGTCTATTCCTACGAGCAGTACTTC. The full variable domain, with the rest looked up from reference TRBV5-1 and TRBJ2-7, is KAGVTQTPRYLIKTRGQQVTLSCSPISGHRSVSWYQQTPGQGLQFLFEYFSETQRNKGNFPGRFSGRQFSNSRSEMNVSTLELGDSALYLCASSPGTVYSYEQYFGPGTRLTVT.

This clonotype showed up just a few times. J is TRBJ2-1 and V is TRBV24-1; D call uncertain. Germline assignment: CDR1 KGHDR and CDR2 SFDVKD. V lost 6 bases to trimming and J lost 8 bases, with 22 bases between them. The CDR3 is made up of 16 amino acids. CDR3: CATSTRVGPIEHEQFF. DNA for the CDR3: TGTGCCACCAGTACCCGGGTAGGTCCAATCGAACATGAGCAGTTCTTC.

This clonotype was picked up a small number of times. The chain employs TRBV6-5 and TRBJ1-1; unclear D gene. The CDR3 runs 15 residues. Germline CDR1 MNHEY, CDR2 SVGAGI. The V end lost 0 bases, the J end lost 2 bases, and 10 bases lay between the germline ends. CDR3: CASSYSGSANTEAFF. The CDR3 DNA reads TGTGCCAGCAGTTACTCCGGGTCCGCTAACACTGAAGCTTTCTTT.

This clonotype was observed a single time. V and J are TRBV7-9 and TRBJ2-7; 11 bases are shared with TRBD1. V was pared by 11 bases and J by 3 bases, with 0 bases of the junction left unmatched. The CDR3 is 11 amino acids. CDR1 is SEHNR and CDR2 is FQNEAQ in the germline V gene (reference sequence). CDR3 DNA: TGTGCCGGGACAGGGGGCTACGAGCAGTACTTC. This sequence encodes CAGTGGYEQYF.

This clonotype was counted a few times. The chain combines TRBV6-1 with TRBJ2-6; tentatively, D is TRBD1 (5 bases). The germline V gene has CDR1 MNHNS and CDR2 SASEGT. V gave up 6 bases and J gave up 3 bases, with 12 bases separating them. The CDR3 consists of 15 residues. CDR3 sequence (DNA): TGTGCCAGCAGCCTAACAGGTTTTGGGGCCAACGTCCTGACTTTC. Translated, it gives CASSLTGFGANVLTF.

This sequence joins TRBV12-3 or TRBV12-4 and TRBJ2-1; 9 bases fit TRBD2. The CDR3 sequence is 15 residues long. Trimming removed 8 bases from V and 7 bases from J; junction bases left unmatched: 12. The CDR3 spells CASGSAGGHSNEQFF. CDR3 DNA sequence: TGTGCCAGCGGGTCCGCGGGGGGGCACAGTAATGAGCAGTTCTTC.

The chain couples TRBV29-1 to TRBJ2-7; 9 bases align to TRBD1. CDR1 is SQVTM and CDR2 is ANQGSEA in the germline V gene. The CDR3 is made up of 13 amino acids. Trimming cost V 7 bases and J 4 bases; bases outside gene matches: 8. CDR3 sequence reads: CSAGRGQGYEQYF. The CDR3 nucleotides are TGCAGCGCCGGACGGGGACAGGGATACGAGCAGTACTTC.

This chain connects TRBV29-1 to TRBJ2-5, with D possibly being TRBD1 (5 bases). Trimming removed 4 bases from V and 4 bases from J, with 13 bases in between. This CDR3 has 13 residues. The germline V gene has CDR1 SQVTM and CDR2 ANQGSEA. The CDR3 DNA sequence: TGCAGCGTTGGGGGCGTTTACGTAGAGACCCAGTACTTC. Its protein is CSVGGVYVETQYF.

Only a few counts were recorded for this clonotype. The V and J genes are TRBV2 and TRBJ2-6, with D hard to call. The V and J ends lost 6 bases and 0 bases respectively, with 9 bases between them. The CDR3 loop spans 15 amino acids. The V gene's germline CDR1 is SNHLY and CDR2 FYNNEI. The CDR3 reads CASSAGLSGANVLTF. The CDR3 DNA reads as TGTGCCAGCAGCGCCGGCCTCTCTGGGGCCAACGTCCTGACTTTC.

J is TRBJ2-1 and V is TRBV7-9; TRBD1 matches at 12 bases. The CDR3 spans 16 residues. Germline CDR1 is SEHNR and CDR2 is FQNEAQ (reference sequence). V trimming: 4 bases; J trimming: 15 bases; junction bases outside the gene matches: 16. The chain's CDR3 is CASSYTPGQGAKDWFF. Written as DNA, the CDR3 is TGTGCCAGCAGCTACACGCCGGGACAGGGGGCCAAAGATTGGTTCTTC.

This clonotype came up a few times. The rearrangement uses TRBV3-1 and TRBJ2-1, with 12 bases identical to TRBD2. CDR1 LGHDT and CDR2 YNNKEL come from the germline V gene (reference sequence). The length of the CDR3 is 18 residues. Losses at the gene ends were 3 bases for V and 4 bases for J; bases not matched to a gene: 10. CDR3 loop: CASSQGASGGAGYNEQFF. The CDR3 bases are TGTGCCAGCAGCCAGGGGGCTAGCGGGGGGGCAGGTTACAATGAGCAGTTCTTC.

The rearrangement links TRBV7-8 to TRBJ1-1; D possibly corresponds to TRBD1 (5 bases). Trimming took off 7 bases at V and 0 bases at J, with 15 bases between the two ends. CDR1 is SGHVS, CDR2 FQNEAQ, per germline. The CDR3 sequence is 15 residues long. The CDR3 nucleotides read TGTGCCAGCACCTCCAGGGTTGCGGTGAACACTGAAGCTTTCTTT. Amino acid sequence: CASTSRVAVNTEAFF.

This rearrangement joins TRBV5-5 to TRBJ2-7; D is uncertain. CDR3 length: 16 residues. Germline-derived CDR1 and CDR2 are SGHKS and YYEKEE (reference sequence). V shed 0 bases and J shed 0 bases, with 13 bases lying between them. This CDR3 is CASSLGQPKDSYEQYF. The DNA of the CDR3 is TGTGCCAGCAGCTTGGGGCAGCCCAAGGACTCCTACGAGCAGTACTTC.